This T cell receptor beta chain was profiled in a study of post-analysis software for immune sequencing data (dated by TCRdb to 2013 to 2016). A note on the overall study: Relapsing-remitting, secondary progressive and progressive-relapsing multiple sclerosis were recorded as disease courses, and subtype annotation was lacking for some patients. The patient repertoires were compared against some twelve previously published healthy control repertoires obtained from donors aged roughly 6 to 28 years. A subset of samples was prepared in parallel using single-end sample barcoding, then pooled and co-amplified after Illumina adapter ligation. The research as a whole found: Direct clustering with F measure showed strong co-clustering of samples prepared in the same batch, prompting a batch-effect correction. Multiple sclerosis patients had significantly lower normalized Chao1 diversity than controls, a result that suggests substantial peripheral T-cell clonal expansion. The control group was slightly older than the multiple sclerosis patient group. Patients showed significantly higher frequencies than controls for five TRBV segments, among them TRBV5-6, TRBV5-1 and TRBV20-1.

Library preparation employed PCR. The data were produced on an Illumina HiSeq 2500. To reduce PCR and sequencing biases, unique molecular identifiers were incorporated into the TCR beta cDNA libraries. Roughly 0.5 million cDNA molecules were obtained per 1 to 10 million input T cells, so each molecule approximated one T cell. The same protocol used for the earlier healthy control dataset was applied to prepare and sequence the patient libraries. Samples belonging to the same batch were prepared together, multiplexed and sequenced on a shared HiSeq lane. The published analysis was carried out like this. Raw barcoded reads were processed with MIGEC, discarding single-read molecular identifier groups before consensus assembly and CDR3 extraction. Clonotype tables were post-analysed with VDJtools, and diversity was normalized by down-sampling all datasets to the smallest sample size. In repertoire overlap clustering, CDR3 amino acid sequences, but not nucleotide sequences, were matched to correct batch-related cross-sample contamination. Through fastp at Q25 and MiXCR, TCRdb rebuilt clones from the public reads, retaining in-frame beta chains. Records with the same CDR3 protein are collapsed into one entry carrying the most frequent genes and DNA. TCRdb's processing, not the authors', yielded these V and J calls. This sample comprises almost 700,000 distinct CDR3 sequences, over 45% of them detected only once. About 11% of the sample lies in the top ten.

This clonotype was counted a single time. Its antigen remains undetermined. Within one base of it there is no much larger clone, and no base qualities were kept. Germline trimming: 7 bases from V, 0 bases from J; junction bases outside gene matches: 3. The CDR3 measures 15 amino acids from cysteine to phenylalanine. Only the CDR3 part of the read is kept: 45 bases, read in frame from the first base. To demonstrate the VDJtools post-analysis software, TCR beta repertoires were profiled from the peripheral blood of about 14 young patients with multiple sclerosis. The multiple sclerosis patients were children and adolescents between roughly 6 and 16 years of age.

Sequenced input: blood. The clonotype was recovered from a girl aged 2 to 10 with multiple sclerosis. The chain couples TRBV12-3 or TRBV12-4 to TRBJ1-4; TRBD1 matches 9 bases in the middle. For the CDR3, the sequence is CASNRQGATNEKLFF. In nucleotides, the sequence is TGTGCCAGCAACAGACAGGGGGCAACTAATGAAAAACTGTTTTTT.